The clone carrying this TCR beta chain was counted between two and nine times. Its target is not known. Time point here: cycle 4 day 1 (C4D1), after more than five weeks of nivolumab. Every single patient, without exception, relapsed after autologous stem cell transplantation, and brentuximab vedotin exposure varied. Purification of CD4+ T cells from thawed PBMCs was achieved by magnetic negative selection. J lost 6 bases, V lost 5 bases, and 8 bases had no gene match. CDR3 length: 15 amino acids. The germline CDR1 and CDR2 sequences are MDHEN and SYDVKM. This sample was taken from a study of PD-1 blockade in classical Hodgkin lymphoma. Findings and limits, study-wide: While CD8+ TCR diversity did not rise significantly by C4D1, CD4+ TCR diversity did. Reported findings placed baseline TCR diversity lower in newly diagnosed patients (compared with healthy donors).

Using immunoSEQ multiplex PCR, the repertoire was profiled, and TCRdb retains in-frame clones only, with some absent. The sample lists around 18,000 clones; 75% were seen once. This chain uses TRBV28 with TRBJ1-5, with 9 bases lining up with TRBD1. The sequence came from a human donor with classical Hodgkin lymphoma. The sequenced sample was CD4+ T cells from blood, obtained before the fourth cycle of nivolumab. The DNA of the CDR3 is TGTGCCAGCAGTCGCCAACAGGGGGCCTTTCAGCCCCAGCATTTT. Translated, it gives CASSRQQGAFQPQHF. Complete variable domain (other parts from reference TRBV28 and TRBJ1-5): DVKVTQSSRYLVKRTGEKVFLECVQDMDHENMFWYRQDPGLGLRLIYFSYDVKMKEKGDIPEGYSVSREKKERFSLILESASTNQTSMYLCASSRQQGAFQPQHFGDGTRLSIL.